The sequence of this T cell receptor (beta chain) was determined in a study of T cell responses to AZD1222 COVID-19 vaccine (TCRdb year 2021). Notes on the research overall: Because spike-specific TCR depth and breadth did not differ between the two schedules, AZD1222 recipients who got a second dose at roughly 4 weeks were pooled with those who got a second dose at roughly 12 weeks. TCR sequencing covered more than 230 trial participants: 200 to 210 given two doses of AZD1222 and about 26 given two doses of MenACWY control vaccine. Trial participants were enrolled into age subgroups of 18-55, 56-69 and 70-plus years, which contained approximately 150, 30 and 60 TCR-sequenced participants, respectively.

The germline V gene (reference sequence) yields SEHNR for CDR1 and FQNEAQ for CDR2. V is pruned by 1 base and J by 7 bases, leaving 7 bases of the junction without a gene match. The CDR3 starts with the cysteine, ends with the phenylalanine, and has 16 residues. The only DNA kept is the CDR3, 48 bases in frame from the first base. The CDR3 regions of human TCRbeta chains were subjected to immunosequencing. The paper's processing steps were these. TCRs in the repertoires were compared against a reference library of SARS-CoV-2-specific TCRs that had been generated with the MIRA antigen-specificity platform. Breadth was defined as the fraction of unique TCRs that were SARS-CoV-2-associated. Depth was defined as the fraction of total T cells that were SARS-CoV-2-associated. Using the MIRA data, each spike-specific TCR was assigned both to the spike region to which the TCR was reactive and to a CD4 or CD8 class. Log10-transformed breadth and depth values were compared by one-way ANOVA with Sidak's multiple comparisons tests. Here the immuneACCESS table is served through TCRdb, limited to in-frame sequences with V and J called. Missing clones are a known gap in these copies; in checked studies unresolved V genes cover under half, and the rest lacks a known reason. V and J calls and clone size are as listed in that table; D and trimming were resolved from the DNA. The sample profile shows around 120,000 clones; over 75% of them were found once. About 1.5% of the sample rests with the top ten.

This clone was counted only a few times. Its antigen specificity is not known. Nothing much larger sits one base from this clone, and base qualities are not available. This specimen's time point label, per the study, means: baseline before first vaccination. Vaccinee samples came from UK trials COV001 and COV002, including a single-blind randomized controlled phase 2/3 trial of AZD1222 (ChAdOx1 nCoV-19) in healthy adults. For TCRbeta chain sequencing, PBMC samples from trial participants were taken at day 0 and at day 28 after the second dose. Paper-wide results and their limitations: After two AZD1222 doses, both the breadth and the depth of spike-specific TCRs were significantly higher than at day 0 and than in MenACWY recipients. Epitopes outside the regions mutated in the B.1.351 and B.1.1.7 variants were reportedly recognized by nearly half of the unique spike-specific TCRs. No day 14 peak-response samples were available, so repertoires were characterized only after the peak T cell response. Vaccine-associated CD4 TCRs spanned the whole spike protein, with dominant responses in regions 160-218 and 743-854. The 56-69-year group was small, and its depth increase did not reach significance, likely because of low power. Conclusions about previously exposed vaccinees were limited because only a handful of AZD1222 recipients were SARS-CoV-2 seropositive at baseline. Most participants were white British and females outnumbered males, and the authors suggested that clonal diversity may have been underestimated.

The rearranged segments are TRBV7-9 and TRBJ1-4, with TRBD1 matching 9 junction bases. This clonotype was sampled from an adult in good health. The starting material was peripheral blood, obtained on day 0 of AZD1222 vaccination. The CDR3 loop reads CASSLGTGAHSEKLFF. The sequence in DNA is TGTGCCAGCAGCTTAGGGACAGGGGCCCATAGTGAAAAACTGTTTTTT.